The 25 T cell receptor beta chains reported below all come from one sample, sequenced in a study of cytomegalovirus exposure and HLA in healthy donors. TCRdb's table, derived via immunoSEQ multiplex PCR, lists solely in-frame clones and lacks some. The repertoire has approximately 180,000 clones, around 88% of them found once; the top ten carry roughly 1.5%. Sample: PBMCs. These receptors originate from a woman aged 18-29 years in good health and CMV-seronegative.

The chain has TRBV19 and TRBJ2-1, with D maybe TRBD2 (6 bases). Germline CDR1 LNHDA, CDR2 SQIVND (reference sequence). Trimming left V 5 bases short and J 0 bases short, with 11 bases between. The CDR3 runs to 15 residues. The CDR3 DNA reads TGTGCCAGTAGTCATCGGGGGAGCTCCTACAATGAGCAGTTCTTC. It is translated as CASSHRGSSYNEQFF.

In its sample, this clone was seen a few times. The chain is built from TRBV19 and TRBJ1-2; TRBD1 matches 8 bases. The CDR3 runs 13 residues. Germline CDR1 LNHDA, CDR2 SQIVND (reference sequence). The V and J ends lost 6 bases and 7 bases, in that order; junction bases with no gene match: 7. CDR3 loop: CASSLQGAAGYTF. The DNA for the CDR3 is TGTGCCAGTAGCCTTCAGGGGGCTGCTGGCTACACCTTC.

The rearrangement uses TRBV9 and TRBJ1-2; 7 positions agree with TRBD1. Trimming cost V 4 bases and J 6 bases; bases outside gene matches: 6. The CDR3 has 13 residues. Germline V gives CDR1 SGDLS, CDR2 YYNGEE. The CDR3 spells CASSSRQGHGYTF. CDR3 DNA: TGTGCCAGCAGCTCTCGACAGGGCCATGGCTACACCTTC.

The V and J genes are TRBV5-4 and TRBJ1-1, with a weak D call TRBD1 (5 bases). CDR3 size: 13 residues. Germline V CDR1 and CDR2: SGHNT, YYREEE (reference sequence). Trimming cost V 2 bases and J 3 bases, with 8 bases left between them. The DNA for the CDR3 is TGTGCCAGCAGCTTTGGGGACTACACTGAAGCTTTCTTT. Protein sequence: CASSFGDYTEAFF.

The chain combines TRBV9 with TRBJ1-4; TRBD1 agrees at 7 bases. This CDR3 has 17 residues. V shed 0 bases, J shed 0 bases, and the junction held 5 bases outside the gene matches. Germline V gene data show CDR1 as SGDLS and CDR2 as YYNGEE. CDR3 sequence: CASSVGPQGATNEKLFF. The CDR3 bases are TGTGCCAGCAGCGTAGGTCCCCAGGGGGCAACTAATGAAAAACTGTTTTTT.

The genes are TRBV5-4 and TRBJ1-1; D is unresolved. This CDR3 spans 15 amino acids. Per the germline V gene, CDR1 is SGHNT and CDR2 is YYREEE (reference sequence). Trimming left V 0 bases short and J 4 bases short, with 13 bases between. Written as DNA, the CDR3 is TGTGCCAGCAGCTTGGGGATTACGGAGGGCACTGAAGCTTTCTTT. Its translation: CASSLGITEGTEAFF. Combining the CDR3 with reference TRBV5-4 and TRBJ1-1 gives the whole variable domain ETGVTQSPTHLIKTRGQQVTLRCSSQSGHNTVSWYQQALGQGPQFIFQYYREEENGRGNFPPRFSGLQFPNYSSELNVNALELDDSALYLCASSLGITEGTEAFFGQGTRLTVV.

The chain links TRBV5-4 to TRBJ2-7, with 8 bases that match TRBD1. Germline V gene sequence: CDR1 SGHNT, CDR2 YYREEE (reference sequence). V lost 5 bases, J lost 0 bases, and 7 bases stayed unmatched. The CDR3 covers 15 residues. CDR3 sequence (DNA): TGTGCCAGCAGTTTAGGGGGACAGGCCTCCTACGAGCAGTACTTC. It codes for CASSLGGQASYEQYF.

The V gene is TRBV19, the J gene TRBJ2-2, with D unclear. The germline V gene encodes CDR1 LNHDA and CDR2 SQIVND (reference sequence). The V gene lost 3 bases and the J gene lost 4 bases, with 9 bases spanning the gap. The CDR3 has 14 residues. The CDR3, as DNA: TGTGCCAGTAGTATCGGCAGACTCACCGGGGAGCTGTTTTTT. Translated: CASSIGRLTGELFF. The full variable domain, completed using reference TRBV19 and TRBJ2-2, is DGGITQSPKYLFRKEGQNVTLSCEQNLNHDAMYWYRQDPGQGLRLIYYSQIVNDFQKGDIAEGYSVSREKKESFPLTVTSAQKNPTAFYLCASSIGRLTGELFFGEGSRLTVL.

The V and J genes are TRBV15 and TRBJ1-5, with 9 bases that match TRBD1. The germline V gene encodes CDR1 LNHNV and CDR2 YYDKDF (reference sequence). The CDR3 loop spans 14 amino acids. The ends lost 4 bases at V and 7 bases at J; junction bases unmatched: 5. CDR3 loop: CATSTGTGRQPQHF. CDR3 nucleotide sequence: TGTGCCACCAGCACTGGGACAGGGCGCCAGCCCCAGCATTTT.

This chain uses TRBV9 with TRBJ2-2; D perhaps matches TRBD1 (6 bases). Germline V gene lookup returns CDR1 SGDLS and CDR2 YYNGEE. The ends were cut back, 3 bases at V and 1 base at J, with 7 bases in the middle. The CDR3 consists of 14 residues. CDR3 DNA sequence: TGTGCCAGCAGCGGACAGGTGAACACCGGGGAGCTGTTTTTT. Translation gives CASSGQVNTGELFF.

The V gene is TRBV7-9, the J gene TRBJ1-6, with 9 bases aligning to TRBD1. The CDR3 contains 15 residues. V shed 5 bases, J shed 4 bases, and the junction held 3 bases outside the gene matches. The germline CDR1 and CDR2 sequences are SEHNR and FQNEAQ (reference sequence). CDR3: CASSDRGGYNSPLHF. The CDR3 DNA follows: TGTGCCAGCAGCGACAGGGGGGGTTATAATTCACCCCTCCACTTT.

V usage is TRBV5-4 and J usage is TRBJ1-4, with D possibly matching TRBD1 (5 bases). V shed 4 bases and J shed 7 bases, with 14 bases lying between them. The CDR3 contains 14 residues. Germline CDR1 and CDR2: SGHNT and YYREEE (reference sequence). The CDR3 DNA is TGTGCCAGCAGCGTCGACAGTGTAGGTGAAAAACTGTTTTTT. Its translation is CASSVDSVGEKLFF.

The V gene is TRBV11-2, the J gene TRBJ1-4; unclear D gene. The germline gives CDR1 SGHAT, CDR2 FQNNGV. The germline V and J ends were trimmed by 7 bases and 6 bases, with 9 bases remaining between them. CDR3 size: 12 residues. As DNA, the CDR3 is TGTGCCAGCACCTTTCGGGATGAAAAACTGTTTTTT. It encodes CASTFRDEKLFF. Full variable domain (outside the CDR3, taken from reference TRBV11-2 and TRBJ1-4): EAGVAQSPRYKIIEKRQSVAFWCNPISGHATLYWYQQILGQGPKLLIQFQNNGVVDDSQLPKDRFSAERLKGVDSTLKIQPAKLEDSAVYLCASTFRDEKLFFGSGTQLSVL.

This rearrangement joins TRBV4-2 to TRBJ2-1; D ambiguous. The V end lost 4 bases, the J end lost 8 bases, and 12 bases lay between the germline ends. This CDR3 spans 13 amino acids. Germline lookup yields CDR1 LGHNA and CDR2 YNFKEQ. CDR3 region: CASSLAFEDEQFF. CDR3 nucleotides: TGTGCCAGCAGCCTGGCATTTGAGGATGAGCAGTTCTTC.

The CDR3 sequence is CASSVLDRGDYYGYTF. Written as DNA, the CDR3 is TGTGCCAGCAGCGTACTGGACAGGGGGGACTACTATGGCTACACCTTC. This chain uses TRBV9 with TRBJ1-2; 10 nucleotides agree with TRBD1. The CDR3 is 16 residues long. Germline-derived CDR1 and CDR2 are SGDLS and YYNGEE. V was clipped by 1 base and J by 3 bases; unmatched bases: 6.

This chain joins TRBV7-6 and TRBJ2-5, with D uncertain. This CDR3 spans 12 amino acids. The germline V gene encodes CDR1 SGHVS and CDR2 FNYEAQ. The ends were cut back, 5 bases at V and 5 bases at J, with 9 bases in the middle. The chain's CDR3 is CASSPVPETQYF. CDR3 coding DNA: TGTGCCAGCAGCCCCGTCCCCGAGACCCAGTACTTC.

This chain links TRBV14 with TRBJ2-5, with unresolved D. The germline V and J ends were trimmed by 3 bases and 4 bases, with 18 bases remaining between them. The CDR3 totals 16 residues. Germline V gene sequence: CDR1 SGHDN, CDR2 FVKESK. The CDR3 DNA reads TGTGCCAGCAGCCAGAAACTACTAAACTTCCCAGAGACCCAGTACTTC. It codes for CASSQKLLNFPETQYF.

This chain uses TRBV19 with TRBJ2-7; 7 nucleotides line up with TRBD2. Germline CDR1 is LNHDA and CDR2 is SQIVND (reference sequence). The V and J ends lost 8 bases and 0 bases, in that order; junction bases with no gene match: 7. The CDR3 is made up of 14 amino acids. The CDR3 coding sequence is TGTGCCAGTGCAAGCGGGGCATACTCCTACGAGCAGTACTTC. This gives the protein CASASGAYSYEQYF.

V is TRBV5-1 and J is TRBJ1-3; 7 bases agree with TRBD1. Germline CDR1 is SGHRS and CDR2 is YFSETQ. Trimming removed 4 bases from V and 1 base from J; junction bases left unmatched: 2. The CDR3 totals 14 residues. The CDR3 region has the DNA TGCGCCAGCAGCCCGACAGGGTCTGGAAACACCATATATTTT. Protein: CASSPTGSGNTIYF.

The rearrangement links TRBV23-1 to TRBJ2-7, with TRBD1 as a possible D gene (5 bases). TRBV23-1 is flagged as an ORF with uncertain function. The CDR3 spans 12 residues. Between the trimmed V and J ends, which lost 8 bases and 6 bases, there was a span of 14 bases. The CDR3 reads CASLSQGCEQYF. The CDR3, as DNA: TGCGCCAGCCTTTCTCAGGGTTGCGAGCAGTACTTC.

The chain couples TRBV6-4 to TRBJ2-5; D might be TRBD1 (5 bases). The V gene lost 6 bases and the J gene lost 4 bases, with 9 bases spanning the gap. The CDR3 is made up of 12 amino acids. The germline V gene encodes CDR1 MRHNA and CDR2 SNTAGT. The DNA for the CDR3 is TGTGCCAGCAGCAGGGCGTCAGAGACCCAGTACTTC. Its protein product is CASSRASETQYF.

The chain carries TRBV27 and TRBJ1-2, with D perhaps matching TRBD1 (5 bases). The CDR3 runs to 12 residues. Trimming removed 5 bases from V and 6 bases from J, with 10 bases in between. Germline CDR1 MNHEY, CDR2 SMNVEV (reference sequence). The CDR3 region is CASSRGDDGYTF. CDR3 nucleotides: TGTGCCAGCAGTAGGGGCGACGATGGCTACACCTTC.

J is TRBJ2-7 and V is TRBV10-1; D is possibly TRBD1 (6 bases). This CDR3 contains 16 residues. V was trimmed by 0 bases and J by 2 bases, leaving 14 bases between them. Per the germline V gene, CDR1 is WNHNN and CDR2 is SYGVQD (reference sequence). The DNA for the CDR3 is TGCGCCAGCAGTGAGTCGGTGCCAGGGGCCCCCTACGAGCAGTACTTC. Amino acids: CASSESVPGAPYEQYF.

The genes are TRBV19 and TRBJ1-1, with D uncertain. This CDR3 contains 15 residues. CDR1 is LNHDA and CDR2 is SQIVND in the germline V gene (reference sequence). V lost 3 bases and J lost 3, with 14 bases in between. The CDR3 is CASSIGVQRDTEAFF. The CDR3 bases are TGTGCCAGTAGTATCGGGGTCCAGAGGGACACTGAAGCTTTCTTT.

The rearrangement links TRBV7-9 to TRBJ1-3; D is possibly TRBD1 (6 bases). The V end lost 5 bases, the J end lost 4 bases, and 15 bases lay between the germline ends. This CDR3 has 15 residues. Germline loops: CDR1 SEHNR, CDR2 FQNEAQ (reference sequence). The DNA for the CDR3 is TGTGCCAGCAGCCTCCAAACAGGGTTAGGAAACACCATATATTTT. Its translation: CASSLQTGLGNTIYF.